This entry lists 14 T cell receptor beta chains sequenced from one sample in a study of CD8+CD57+ T cells in acquired aplastic anemia. Investigators profiled TCR beta VDJ and CDR3 from genomic DNA template. TCRdb reanalysed the reads using MiXCR and keeps one entry per CDR3 protein. This sample has 60,000 to 75,000 distinct CDR3 sequences, with less than 65% found just once. Sequencing was done on a sample of sorted CD4+, CD8+, or CD8+CD57+ T cells (not recorded which) from PBMCs. The receptors stem from a human donor in good health, serving as a control.

The chain couples TRBV18 to TRBJ1-2, with unresolved D. The V and J ends lost 3 bases and 6 bases respectively, with 11 bases between them. Germline V CDR1 and CDR2: KGHSH, LQKENI. This CDR3 has 13 residues. Here the CDR3 DNA reads TGTGCCAGCTCACCGACTCGGGAGCATGGCTACACCTTC. This gives the protein CASSPTREHGYTF.

By sample fraction, this clonotype is medium-sized. The rearrangement links TRBV19 to TRBJ1-5; D remains unclear. The germline gives CDR1 LNHDA, CDR2 SQIVND (reference sequence). Trimming removed 4 bases at V and 7 bases at J, with 11 bases between. The CDR3 length is 13 residues. The CDR3 DNA sequence: TGTGCCAGTAGTACCCCGAGTGTACAGCCCCAGCATTTT. Its translation: CASSTPSVQPQHF.

This clonotype was counted ten times or more. V usage is TRBV19 and J usage is TRBJ1-5; D uncertain. The V gene's germline CDR1 is LNHDA and CDR2 SQIVND (reference sequence). The CDR3 length is 15 residues. V was pared by 7 bases and J by 3 bases, with 16 bases between. The CDR3 here is CASNLPGLHNQPQHF. The DNA of the CDR3 is TGTGCCAGTAACCTCCCGGGCCTCCACAATCAGCCCCAGCATTTT.

Many counts were recorded for this clonotype. This chain joins TRBV12-3 or TRBV12-4 and TRBJ2-4, with D perhaps TRBD1 or TRBD2 (5 bases each). The CDR3 runs to 14 residues. V lost 7 bases to trimming and J lost 4 bases, with 14 bases between them. Written as DNA, the CDR3 is TGTGCCAGCACCCCCGGGACGGAGAAAAACATTCAGTACTTC. As protein: CASTPGTEKNIQYF.

The V and J genes are TRBV15 and TRBJ1-6; D is unresolved. The CDR3 spans 16 residues. Germline V gene data show CDR1 as LNHNV and CDR2 as YYDKDF (reference sequence). With 2 bases removed from V and 0 bases from J, the gap between germline ends came to 8 bases. As DNA, the CDR3 is TGTGCCACCAGCAGAACACCGAGCTCCTATAATTCACCCCTCCACTTT. Its protein product is CATSRTPSSYNSPLHF. The full variable domain, with the rest looked up from reference TRBV15 and TRBJ1-6, is DAMVIQNPRYQVTQFGKPVTLSCSQTLNHNVMYWYQQKSSQAPKLLFHYYDKDFNNEADTPDNFQSRRPNTSFCFLDIRSPGLGDTAMYLCATSRTPSSYNSPLHFGNGTRLTVT.

This clonotype is a singleton in its sample. This chain's CDR3 is CSVPSGRENHEQFF. The DNA of the CDR3 is TGCAGTGTCCCTAGCGGGAGGGAGAACCATGAGCAGTTCTTC. The gene calls are TRBV20-1 and TRBJ2-1; 12 bases match TRBD2. CDR1 is DFQATT and CDR2 is SNEGSKA in the germline V gene (reference sequence). This CDR3 comprises 14 residues. Losses at the gene ends were 7 bases for V and 8 bases for J; bases not matched to a gene: 9.

Note on this clonotype: Given a much more abundant clone one base away, this may be a read error. The genes are TRBV9 and TRBJ2-3, with unresolved D. The germline CDR1 and CDR2 sequences are SGDLS and YYNGEE. The CDR3 loop spans 14 amino acids. In nucleotides, the CDR3 is TGTGCCGGCAGCCCCGGCCACCCCGAGGATACGCAGTATTTT. Amino acid sequence: CAGSPGHPEDTQYF.

In this sample, this clonotype turned up a few times. This rearrangement joins TRBV15 to TRBJ2-7, with D perhaps matching TRBD2 (5 bases). The CDR3 loop spans 14 amino acids. In germline, CDR1 is LNHNV, CDR2 YYDKDF (reference sequence). The V end lost 5 bases, the J end lost 3 bases, and 14 bases lay between the germline ends. The chain's CDR3 is CATSARTGNYEQYF. The DNA for the CDR3 is TGTGCCACCAGCGCGCGGACGGGGAACTACGAGCAGTACTTC.

This chain uses TRBV5-1 with TRBJ1-1, with TRBD1 matching 10 bases. This CDR3 spans 15 amino acids. Germline V gives CDR1 SGHRS, CDR2 YFSETQ. The ends lost 9 bases at V and 1 base at J; junction bases unmatched: 9. CDR3 region: CATNQGDRGNTEAFF. The CDR3 nucleotides read TGCGCCACCAATCAAGGGGACAGGGGGAACACTGAAGCTTTCTTT.

This clonotype was seen repeatedly, ten times or more. J is TRBJ2-4 and V is TRBV20-1; tentatively, D is TRBD2 (5 bases). Trimming took off 6 bases at V and 8 bases at J, with 20 bases between the two ends. The CDR3 contains 14 residues. Germline V CDR1 and CDR2: DFQATT, SNEGSKA (reference sequence). DNA of the CDR3: TGCAGTGCCATATTGGCGGACGGGCGGGACATTCAGTACTTC. This translates into CSAILADGRDIQYF.

The rearrangement joins TRBV15 to TRBJ1-4, with 8 bases that match TRBD1. Germline CDR1 LNHNV, CDR2 YYDKDF (reference sequence). The CDR3 is 16 residues long. The J segment lost 6 bases and the V segment lost 0 bases, leaving 6 bases of the junction unmatched. The CDR3 nucleotides read TGTGCCACCAGCAGAGATGTAACAGGGGGTTATGAAAAACTGTTTTTT. Amino acids: CATSRDVTGGYEKLFF.

This clonotype occurred a few times. The chain carries TRBV25-1 and TRBJ2-7; perhaps TRBD2 as D (6 bases). The germline V gene has CDR1 MGHDK and CDR2 SYGVNS. The CDR3 totals 15 residues. Trimming cost V 3 bases and J 7 bases, with 19 bases left between them. CDR3 DNA: TGTGCCAGCAGTGATTCGGCCCTGACTAGGTGGGAGCAGTACTTC. Residues: CASSDSALTRWEQYF.

The chain employs TRBV6-1 and TRBJ1-6; 7 positions match TRBD1. The V gene's germline CDR1 is MNHNS and CDR2 SASEGT. The CDR3 contains 15 residues. Trimming cost V 6 bases and J 9 bases; bases outside gene matches: 11. Written as DNA, the CDR3 is TGTGCCAGCAGCAACAGGGGTGACCCATGTTCACCCCTCCACTTT. This gives the protein CASSNRGDPCSPLHF.

This clonotype came up a few times. The chain joins TRBV24-1 to TRBJ2-7; 8 nucleotides align to TRBD2. This CDR3 is built from 12 residues. Germline CDR1 and CDR2: KGHDR and SFDVKD. J lost 6 bases, V lost 9 bases, and 6 bases had no gene match. In DNA form, the CDR3 reads TGTGCCACCTCGAGCGGGACTAGCGAGCAGTACTTC. Translation: CATSSGTSEQYF.